This TCR beta chain was captured in a study of blood T cell repertoires in COVID-19. The overall study: Sources were T cells, B-cell-depleted T cells, or PBMCs; the material itself was cDNA or gDNA.

Authors' data handling: Estimates of nucleated cell counts were drawn from the amplification of reference gene primers. Data came from immunoSEQ multiplex PCR; TCRdb stores just in-frame clones and leaves some out. The V and J calls and the clone size are those of that table, but D and trimming were determined from the DNA. The sample carries approximately 220,000 clones, about 86% recorded once. Input material: peripheral blood. The receptor was derived from a woman aged 30 to 39 who had recovered from COVID-19.

The chain's CDR3 is CASSYSGGRGTEAFF. CDR3 DNA: TGTGCCAGCAGTTACTCGGGAGGGCGCGGGACTGAAGCTTTCTTT. This chain uses TRBV6-6 with TRBJ1-1; D not resolved. Deletions cut 0 bases from V and 5 bases from J, with 13 bases between. CDR1 and CDR2 (germline): MNHNY, SVGAGI (reference sequence). The CDR3 contains 15 residues.